Listed here are 22 T cell receptor beta chains from one sample, sequenced in a study of blood T cell repertoires in COVID-19 (dated by TCRdb to about 2020). Receptor amplification or capture employed the immunoSEQ multiplex PCR assay. TCRdb holds this immuneACCESS table with in-frame rearrangements only. Some clones are missing; in checked studies, unresolved V genes explain under half, and the rest has no known cause. The sample table shows under 250,000 clones, and approximately 85% are seen once. Over 7.5% of the sample is in the top ten clones. The sequenced material came from PBMCs or T cells enriched from blood (not recorded which). These receptors came from a woman aged 45-65 years with acute COVID-19.

The CDR3 sequence: CASSQDHTGGIGYTF. As DNA, the CDR3 is TGCGCCAGCAGCCAAGATCATACAGGGGGTATCGGCTACACCTTC. The chain joins TRBV4-3 to TRBJ1-2, with 8 nucleotides matching TRBD1. Germline CDR1 is LGHNA and CDR2 is YSLEER. V lost 0 bases and J lost 8; bases outside the gene matches: 8. The CDR3 has 15 amino acids.

In this sample, this clone turned up once. The genes are TRBV6-2 or TRBV6-3 and TRBJ2-4; D might be TRBD2 (6 bases). V was trimmed by 2 bases and J by 0 bases, leaving 17 bases between them. The germline CDR1 and CDR2 sequences are MNHEY and SVGEGT. CDR3 length equals 18 residues. The CDR3 reads CASSYLGKGRGAKNIQYF. DNA for the CDR3: TGTGCCAGCAGTTACCTGGGGAAGGGGCGGGGAGCCAAAAACATTCAGTACTTC.

This clone appeared once. The gene calls are TRBV30 and TRBJ1-2, with D perhaps TRBD1 (6 bases). The CDR3 loop spans 15 amino acids. The germline gives CDR1 GTSNPN, CDR2 SVGIG (reference sequence). Trimming stripped 0 bases from V and 8 bases from J, with 19 bases between. The CDR3 DNA sequence: TGTGCCTGGAGTGTAGGGGGAGTGAGGGGTCGAGGCTACACCTTC. The encoded protein is CAWSVGGVRGRGYTF. The full variable domain, completed using reference TRBV30 and TRBJ1-2, is SQTIHQWPATLVQPVGSPLSLECTVEGTSNPNLYWYRQAAGRGLQLLFYSVGIGQISSEVPQNLSASRPQDRQFILSSKKLLLSDSGFYLCAWSVGGVRGRGYTFGSGTRLTVV.

This rearrangement joins TRBV29-1 to TRBJ2-1; D possibly corresponds to TRBD2 (6 bases). The V end was cut by 7 bases, the J end by 8 bases, with 15 bases between. Looked up from germline, CDR1 is SQVTM and CDR2 is ANQGSEA. The CDR3 is made up of 12 amino acids. This CDR3 reads CSATQGLDEQFF. As DNA, the CDR3 is TGCAGCGCAACCCAGGGACTCGATGAGCAGTTCTTC.

V gene TRBV7-9 combines with J gene TRBJ2-5, with unresolved D. Trimming took 1 base from V and 1 from J, leaving 7 bases between them. There are 14 residues in the CDR3. The germline V gene has CDR1 SEHNR and CDR2 FQNEAQ (reference sequence). The CDR3 reads CASSLEHSQETQYF. CDR3 DNA: TGTGCCAGCAGCTTAGAACATTCCCAAGAGACCCAGTACTTC.

V is TRBV3-1 (or the pseudogene TRBV3-2) and J is TRBJ1-1, with D perhaps matching TRBD1 (5 bases). Trimming removed 7 bases at V and 6 bases at J, with 18 bases between. The CDR3 covers 14 residues. CDR1 LGHDT and CDR2 YNNKEL come from the germline V gene (reference sequence). The CDR3 DNA reads as TGTGCCAGCACCCTGGGGCAGCTCACCGCTGAAGCTTTCTTT. Its translation: CASTLGQLTAEAFF.

V is TRBV2 and J is TRBJ2-7, with a weak D call TRBD1 (6 bases). Trimming took off 4 bases at V and 0 bases at J, with 13 bases between the two ends. The CDR3 covers 15 residues. Looked up from germline, CDR1 is SNHLY and CDR2 is FYNNEI. CDR3 region: CASSVDRLYSYEQYF. The DNA for the CDR3 is TGTGCCAGCAGTGTTGACAGGCTTTACTCCTACGAGCAGTACTTC.

This clone was seen once. CDR3 amino acids: CASSQSQGNQPQHF. The DNA for the CDR3 is TGTGCCAGCAGCCAAAGTCAGGGCAATCAGCCCCAGCATTTT. V gene TRBV3-1 (or the pseudogene TRBV3-2) combines with J gene TRBJ1-5, with D unresolved. Trimming removed 2 bases from V and 2 bases from J, with 7 bases in between. The V gene's germline CDR1 is LGHDT and CDR2 YNNKEL (reference sequence). The CDR3 extends over 14 amino acids.

This clone was picked up a small number of times. This chain uses TRBV9 with TRBJ1-3, with 7 bases matching TRBD1. The trim removed 4 bases at V and 5 bases at J, leaving 12 bases unmatched. In germline, CDR1 is SGDLS, CDR2 YYNGEE. This CDR3 is built from 16 residues. CDR3 coding DNA: TGTGCCAGCAGCAATACGGGCTCAGGGGGGAGAAACACCATATATTTT. Amino acids: CASSNTGSGGRNTIYF.

This sequence joins TRBV21-1 and TRBJ2-7; the table's D call, TRBD1, has no DNA check behind it. TRBV21-1 counts as a pseudogene. The CDR3 spans 8 residues. The CDR3 protein is CRVHEQYF. The CDR3 coding sequence is TGCAGGGTCCACGAGCAGTACTTC.

V gene TRBV7-8 combines with J gene TRBJ2-1, with 8 bases identical to TRBD2. V lost 7 bases and J lost 4; bases outside the gene matches: 12. The CDR3 is made up of 16 amino acids. Looked up from germline, CDR1 is SGHVS and CDR2 is FQNEAQ. This CDR3 reads CASTPRLAGGYNEQFF. In DNA form, the CDR3 reads TGTGCCAGCACCCCACGGCTGGCGGGGGGTTACAATGAGCAGTTCTTC.

This chain uses TRBV4-3 with TRBJ1-5; D is uncertain. V was clipped by 0 bases and J by 0 bases, with 3 bases between them. Germline V gene sequence: CDR1 LGHNA, CDR2 YSLEER. The CDR3 consists of 14 residues. The CDR3 reads CASSQDHSNQPQHF. CDR3 sequence (DNA): TGCGCCAGCAGCCAAGACCATAGCAATCAGCCCCAGCATTTT.

This clone was counted a few times. The rearrangement links TRBV6-2 or TRBV6-3 to TRBJ2-7; 8 positions agree with TRBD2. The CDR3 is 15 amino acids. V trimming: 2 bases; J trimming: 3 bases; junction bases outside the gene matches: 6. Germline values: CDR1 MNHEY, CDR2 SVGEGT. CDR3 bases: TGTGCCAGCAGTTACCTCGGCGGGGGGATCTACGAGCAGTACTTC. Protein product: CASSYLGGGIYEQYF.

The CDR3 sequence is CASSVGQAGEQYF. The CDR3 DNA follows: TGCGCCAGCAGCGTAGGACAGGCGGGGGAGCAGTACTTC. The chain joins TRBV5-1 to TRBJ2-7, with D possibly TRBD1 on 7 matching bases. V dropped 4 bases and J dropped 7 bases, with 15 bases sitting between them. Germline V gene data show CDR1 as SGHRS and CDR2 as YFSETQ. The CDR3 is 13 amino acids.

V is TRBV5-6 and J is TRBJ1-3, with D possibly being TRBD1 (6 bases). CDR1 SGHDT and CDR2 YYEEEE come from the germline V gene. The length of the CDR3 is 16 residues. V dropped 5 bases and J dropped 0 bases, with 15 bases sitting between them. Written as DNA, the CDR3 is TGTGCCAGCAGTATCAATACAGGGTTCTCTGGAAACACCATATATTTT. This codes for CASSINTGFSGNTIYF.

The chain uses TRBV2 and TRBJ2-3, with 9 bases matching TRBD2. Looked up from germline, CDR1 is SNHLY and CDR2 is FYNNEI. V gave up 4 bases and J gave up 2 bases; unmatched junction bases: 7. There are 16 residues in the CDR3. This CDR3 reads CASSVGLAGPTDTQYF. The CDR3, as DNA: TGTGCCAGCAGTGTAGGTCTAGCGGGGCCCACAGATACGCAGTATTTT.

V and J are TRBV5-4 and TRBJ1-2; 12 bases are shared with TRBD1. CDR3 length: 15 residues. Per the germline V gene, CDR1 is SGHNT and CDR2 is YYREEE (reference sequence). Unmatched junction bases numbered 6, after V lost 4 bases and J lost 5 bases. The CDR3 here is CASSRGTGGAYGYTF. The CDR3 nucleotides are TGTGCCAGCAGCCGTGGGACAGGGGGCGCGTATGGCTACACCTTC.

The rearrangement links TRBV5-1 to TRBJ2-5, with a tentative D call TRBD1 (6 bases). Trimming took off 5 bases at V and 2 bases at J, with 7 bases between the two ends. The length of the CDR3 is 12 residues. The V gene's germline CDR1 is SGHRS and CDR2 YFSETQ. The CDR3 here is CASRRGQETQYF. In DNA, the CDR3 is TGCGCCAGCAGAAGGGGGCAAGAGACCCAGTACTTC.

The chain employs TRBV5-1 and TRBJ1-1, with D unresolved. V gave up 4 bases and J gave up 4 bases, with 11 bases separating them. CDR3 length: 13 residues. Per germline, CDR1 SGHRS and CDR2 YFSETQ. The CDR3 is CASSDGVGTEAFF. DNA for the CDR3: TGCGCCAGCAGCGACGGGGTGGGCACTGAAGCTTTCTTT.

CDR3: CASSSRGSNTEAFF. The CDR3 nucleotides are TGTGCCAGCAGCTCTAGAGGGTCGAACACTGAAGCTTTCTTT. The rearrangement links TRBV7-2 to TRBJ1-1; D is unresolved. CDR1 is SGHTA and CDR2 is FQGNSA in the germline V gene. The CDR3 spans 14 residues. V was pared by 4 bases and J by 1 base, with 10 bases between.

V and J are TRBV6-5 and TRBJ2-3; D unclear. Trimming took 4 bases from V and 6 from J, leaving 14 bases between them. This CDR3 is built from 14 residues. Germline CDR1 is MNHEY and CDR2 is SVGAGI. The CDR3: CASSSLFPRDTQYF. CDR3 nucleotide sequence: TGTGCCAGCAGTTCCCTCTTTCCCCGGGATACGCAGTATTTT.

The table lists this clone with a few counts. V is TRBV6-2 or TRBV6-3 and J is TRBJ1-4, with D perhaps matching TRBD1 (5 bases). The CDR3 covers 14 residues. Germline V gene sequence: CDR1 MNHEY, CDR2 SVGEGT. V was trimmed by 2 bases and J by 8 bases, leaving 12 bases between them. The CDR3 reads CASSYDQGREKLFF. The CDR3 bases are TGTGCCAGCAGTTACGACCAGGGAAGGGAAAAACTGTTTTTT.